Sequencing of this T cell receptor (beta chain) was carried out in a study of tumor-infiltrating lymphocytes in glioblastoma multiforme. The CDR3 is 14 residues long, ends included. Germline V CDR1 and CDR2: SGHNT, YENEEA. Remarks on this clonotype: Lacking the conserved final phenylalanine or tryptophan, this CDR3 likely reflects a read error. Because the CDR3's place on the DNA is in doubt, the DNA is left out and the CDR3 is given as listed by TCRdb.

Multiple V-beta primers and a C-beta primer amplified TCRB from RNA. TCRB cDNA was made from approximately 0.5 ug total RNA. No unique molecular identifiers were described for these TCRB libraries. TCRdb reanalysed the multiplex PCR reads using MiXCR and keeps one entry per CDR3 protein. The repertoire has 15,000 to 20,000 distinct CDR3 sequences, 55% to 75% of them found once; the top ten carry about 20%. The receptor comes from a male donor with glioblastoma. The sequenced sample consisted of peripheral blood. This chain joins TRBV11-3 and TRBJ2-2; no check of the table's D call, TRBD1, against the DNA was made. The CDR3 sequence: CASRSSRGTGELFL.